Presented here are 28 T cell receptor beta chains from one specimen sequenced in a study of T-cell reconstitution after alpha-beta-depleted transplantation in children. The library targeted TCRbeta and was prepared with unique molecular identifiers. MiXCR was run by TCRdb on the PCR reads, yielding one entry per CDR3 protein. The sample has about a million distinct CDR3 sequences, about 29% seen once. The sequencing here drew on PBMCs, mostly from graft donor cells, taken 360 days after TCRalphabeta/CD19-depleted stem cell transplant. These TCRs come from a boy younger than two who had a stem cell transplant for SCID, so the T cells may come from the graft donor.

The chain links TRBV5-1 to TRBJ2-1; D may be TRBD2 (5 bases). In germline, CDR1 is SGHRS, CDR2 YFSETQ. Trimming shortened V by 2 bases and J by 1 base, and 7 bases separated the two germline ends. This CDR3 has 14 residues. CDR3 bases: TGCGCCAGCAGCTTTGGGGAGTCCTACAATGAGCAGTTCTTC. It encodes CASSFGESYNEQFF.

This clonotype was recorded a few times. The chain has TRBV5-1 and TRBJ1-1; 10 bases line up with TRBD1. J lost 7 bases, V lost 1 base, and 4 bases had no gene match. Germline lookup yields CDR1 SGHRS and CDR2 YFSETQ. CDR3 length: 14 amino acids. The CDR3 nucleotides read TGCGCCAGCAGCTTGAAGACAGGGGGCGATGAAGCTTTCTTT. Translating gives CASSLKTGGDEAFF.

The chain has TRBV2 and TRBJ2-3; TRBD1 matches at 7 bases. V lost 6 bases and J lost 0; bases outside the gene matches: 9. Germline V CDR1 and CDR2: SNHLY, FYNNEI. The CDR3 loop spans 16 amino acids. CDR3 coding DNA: TGTGCCAGCAGGGCCCTAGACAGGGAAAGCACAGATACGCAGTATTTT. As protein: CASRALDRESTDTQYF. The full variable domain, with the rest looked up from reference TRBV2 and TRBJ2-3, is EPEVTQTPSHQVTQMGQEVILRCVPISNHLYFYWYRQILGQKVEFLVSFYNNEISEKSEIFDDQFSVERPDGSNFTLKIRSTKLEDSAMYFCASRALDRESTDTQYFGPGTRLTVL.

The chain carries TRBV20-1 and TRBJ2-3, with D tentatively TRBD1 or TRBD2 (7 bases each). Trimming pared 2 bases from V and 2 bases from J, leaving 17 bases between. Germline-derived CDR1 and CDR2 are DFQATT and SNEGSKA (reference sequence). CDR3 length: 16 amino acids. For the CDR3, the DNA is TGCAGTGCTAGACTGACAGGGACTAAGATCACAGATACGCAGTATTTT. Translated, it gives CSARLTGTKITDTQYF.

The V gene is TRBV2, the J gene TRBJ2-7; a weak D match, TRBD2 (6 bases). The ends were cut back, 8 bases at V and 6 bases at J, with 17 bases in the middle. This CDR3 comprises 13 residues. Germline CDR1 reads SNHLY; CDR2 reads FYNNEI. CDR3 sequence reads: CASDGGWGREQYF. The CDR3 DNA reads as TGTGCCAGCGACGGGGGTTGGGGACGCGAGCAGTACTTC.

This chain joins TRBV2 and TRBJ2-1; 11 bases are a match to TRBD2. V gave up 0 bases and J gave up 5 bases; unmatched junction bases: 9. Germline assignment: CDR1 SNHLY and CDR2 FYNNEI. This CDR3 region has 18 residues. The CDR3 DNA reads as TGTGCCAGCAGTGAAGCGCTTTCTAGCGGGGGGCCGGACAATGAGCAGTTCTTC. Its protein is CASSEALSSGGPDNEQFF.

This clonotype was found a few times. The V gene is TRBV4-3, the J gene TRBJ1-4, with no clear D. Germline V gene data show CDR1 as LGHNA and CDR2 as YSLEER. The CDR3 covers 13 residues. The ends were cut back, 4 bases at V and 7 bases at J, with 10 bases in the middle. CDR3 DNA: TGCGCCAGCAGCCGGGAGAGGACTGAAAAACTGTTTTTT. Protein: CASSRERTEKLFF.

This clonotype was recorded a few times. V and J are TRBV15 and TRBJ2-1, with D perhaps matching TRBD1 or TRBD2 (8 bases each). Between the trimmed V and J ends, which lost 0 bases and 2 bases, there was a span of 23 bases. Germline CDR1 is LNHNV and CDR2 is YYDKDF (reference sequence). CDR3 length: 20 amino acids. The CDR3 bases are TGTGCCACCAGCAGAGAGGGCAGGGGGCGAATAGCGGGGCCCTACAATGAGCAGTTCTTC. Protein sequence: CATSREGRGRIAGPYNEQFF.

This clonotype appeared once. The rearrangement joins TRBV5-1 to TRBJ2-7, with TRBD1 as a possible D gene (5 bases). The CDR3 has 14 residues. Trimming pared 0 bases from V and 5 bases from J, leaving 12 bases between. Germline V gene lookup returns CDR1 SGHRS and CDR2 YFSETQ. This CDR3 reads CASSLDRLGNEQYF. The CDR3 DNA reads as TGCGCCAGCAGCTTGGACAGGTTGGGTAACGAGCAGTACTTC. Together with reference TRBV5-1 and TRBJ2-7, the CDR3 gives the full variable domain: KAGVTQTPRYLIKTRGQQVTLSCSPISGHRSVSWYQQTPGQGLQFLFEYFSETQRNKGNFPGRFSGRQFSNSRSEMNVSTLELGDSALYLCASSLDRLGNEQYFGPGTRLTVT.

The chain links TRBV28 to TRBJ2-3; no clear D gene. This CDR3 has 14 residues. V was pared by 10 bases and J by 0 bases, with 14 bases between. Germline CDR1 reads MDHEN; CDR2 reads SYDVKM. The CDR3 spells CATRMRTSTDTQYF. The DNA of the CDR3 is TGTGCCACCAGAATGCGGACCAGCACAGATACGCAGTATTTT.

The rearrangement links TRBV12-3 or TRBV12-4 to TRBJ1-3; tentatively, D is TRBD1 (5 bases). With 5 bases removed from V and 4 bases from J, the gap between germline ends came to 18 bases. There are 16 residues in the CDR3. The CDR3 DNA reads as TGTGCCAGCAGTCGCCGAGGGGCGCAGCGGGGAAACACCATATATTTT. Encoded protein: CASSRRGAQRGNTIYF.

CDR3 DNA sequence: TGTGCCAGCAGTTTAGGGGGGGCAGTCACCGGGGAGCTGTTTTTT. It is translated as CASSLGGAVTGELFF. This chain connects TRBV12-3 or TRBV12-4 to TRBJ2-2, with D perhaps assigned TRBD1 or TRBD2 (6 bases each). The CDR3 loop spans 15 amino acids. Trimming took off 1 base at V and 4 bases at J, with 10 bases between the two ends.

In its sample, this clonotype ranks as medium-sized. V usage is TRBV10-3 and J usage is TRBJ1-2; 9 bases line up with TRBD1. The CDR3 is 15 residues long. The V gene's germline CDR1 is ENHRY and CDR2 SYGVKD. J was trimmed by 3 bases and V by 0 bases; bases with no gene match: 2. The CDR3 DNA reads TGTGCCATCAGTGAGTCGGGGACAGGGTACTATGGCTACACCTTC. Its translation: CAISESGTGYYGYTF.

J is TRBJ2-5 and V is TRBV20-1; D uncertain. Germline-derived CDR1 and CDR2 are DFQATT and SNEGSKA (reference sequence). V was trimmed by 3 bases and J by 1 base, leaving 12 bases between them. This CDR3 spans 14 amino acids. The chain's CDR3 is CSARFSHPQETQYF. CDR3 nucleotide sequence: TGCAGTGCTAGGTTTTCACATCCCCAAGAGACCCAGTACTTC.

The CDR3 DNA follows: TGCAGCGGTTACAGGGGACCCCCCTACCAAGAGACCCAGTACTTC. Translated, it gives CSGYRGPPYQETQYF. The chain combines TRBV29-1 with TRBJ2-5; 7 bases are shared with TRBD1. CDR3 length: 15 amino acids. Trimming took 7 bases from V and 0 from J; bases not matched to a gene: 11. CDR1 is SQVTM and CDR2 is ANQGSEA in the germline V gene.

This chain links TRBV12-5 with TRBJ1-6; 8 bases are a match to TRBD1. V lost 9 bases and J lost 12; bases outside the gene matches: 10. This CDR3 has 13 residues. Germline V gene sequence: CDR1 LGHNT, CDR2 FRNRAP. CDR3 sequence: CASTDRVDVPLHF. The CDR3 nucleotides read TGTGCTAGCACGGACAGGGTGGACGTACCCCTCCACTTT.

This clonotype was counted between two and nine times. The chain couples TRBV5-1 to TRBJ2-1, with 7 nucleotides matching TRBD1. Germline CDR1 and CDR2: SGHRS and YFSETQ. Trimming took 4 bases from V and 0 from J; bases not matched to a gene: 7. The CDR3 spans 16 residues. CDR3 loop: CASSKYRGSSYNEQFF. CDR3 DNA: TGCGCCAGCAGCAAGTACAGGGGAAGCTCCTACAATGAGCAGTTCTTC.

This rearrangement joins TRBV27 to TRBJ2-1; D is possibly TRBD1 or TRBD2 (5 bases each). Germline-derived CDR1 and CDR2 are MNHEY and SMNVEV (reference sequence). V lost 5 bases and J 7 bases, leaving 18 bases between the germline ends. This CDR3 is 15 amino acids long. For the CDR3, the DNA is TGTGCCAGCAGTCCCAGGACCCTGAGGGGAAATGAGCAGTTCTTC. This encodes CASSPRTLRGNEQFF.

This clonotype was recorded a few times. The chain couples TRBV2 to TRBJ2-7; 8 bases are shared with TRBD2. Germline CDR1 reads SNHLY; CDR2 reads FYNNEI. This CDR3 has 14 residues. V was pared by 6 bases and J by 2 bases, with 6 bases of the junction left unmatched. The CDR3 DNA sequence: TGTGCCAGCAGCCCGGGACTAGTAACCTACGAGCAGTACTTC. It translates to CASSPGLVTYEQYF.

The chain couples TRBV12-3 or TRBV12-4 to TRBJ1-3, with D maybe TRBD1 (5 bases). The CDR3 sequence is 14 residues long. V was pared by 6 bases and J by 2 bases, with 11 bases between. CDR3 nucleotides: TGTGCCAGCAGCCCGTCGACAGCTGGAAACACCATATATTTT. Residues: CASSPSTAGNTIYF.

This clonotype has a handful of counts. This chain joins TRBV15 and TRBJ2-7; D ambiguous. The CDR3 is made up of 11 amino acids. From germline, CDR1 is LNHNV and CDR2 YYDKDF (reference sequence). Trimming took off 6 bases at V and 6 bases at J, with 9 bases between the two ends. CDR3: CATSGEGEQYF. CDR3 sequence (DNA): TGTGCCACCAGTGGAGAAGGCGAGCAGTACTTC.

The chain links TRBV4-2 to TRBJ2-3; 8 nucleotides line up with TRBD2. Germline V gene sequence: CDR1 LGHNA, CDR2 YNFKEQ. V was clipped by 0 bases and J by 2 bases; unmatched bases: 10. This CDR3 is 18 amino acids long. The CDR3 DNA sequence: TGTGCCAGCAGCCAAGAAGGGCGGGGGGCGCCTATCACAGATACGCAGTATTTT. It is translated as CASSQEGRGAPITDTQYF.

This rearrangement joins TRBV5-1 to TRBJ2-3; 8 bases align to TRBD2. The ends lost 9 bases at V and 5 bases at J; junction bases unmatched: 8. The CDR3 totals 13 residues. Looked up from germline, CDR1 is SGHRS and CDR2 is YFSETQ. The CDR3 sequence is CATRDGGGDTQYF. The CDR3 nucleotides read TGCGCCACCCGTGACGGGGGGGGAGATACGCAGTATTTT.

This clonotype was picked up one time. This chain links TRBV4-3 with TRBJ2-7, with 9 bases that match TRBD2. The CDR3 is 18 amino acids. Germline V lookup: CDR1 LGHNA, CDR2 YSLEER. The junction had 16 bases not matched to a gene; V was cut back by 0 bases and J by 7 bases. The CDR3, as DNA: TGCGCCAGCAGCCAAGAAGTTCTCTTGGCTAGCGGGGCTTGGGAGCAGTACTTC. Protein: CASSQEVLLASGAWEQYF.

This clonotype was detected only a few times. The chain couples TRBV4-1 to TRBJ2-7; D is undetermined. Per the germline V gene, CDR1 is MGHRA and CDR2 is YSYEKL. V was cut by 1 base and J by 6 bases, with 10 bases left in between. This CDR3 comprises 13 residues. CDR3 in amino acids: CASSQVQKGEQYF. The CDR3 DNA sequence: TGCGCCAGCAGCCAAGTTCAGAAGGGCGAGCAGTACTTC.

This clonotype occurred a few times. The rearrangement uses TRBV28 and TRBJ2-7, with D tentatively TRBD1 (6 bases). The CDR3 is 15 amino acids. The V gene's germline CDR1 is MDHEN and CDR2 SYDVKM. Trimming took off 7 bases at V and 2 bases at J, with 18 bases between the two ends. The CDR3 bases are TGTGCCAGCACCCTACAGGGCCGCCCGGCCTACGAGCAGTACTTC. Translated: CASTLQGRPAYEQYF.

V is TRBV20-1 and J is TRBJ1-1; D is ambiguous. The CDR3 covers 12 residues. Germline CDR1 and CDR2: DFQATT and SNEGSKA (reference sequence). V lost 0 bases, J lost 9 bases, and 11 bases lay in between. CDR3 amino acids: CSARDWEGKAFF. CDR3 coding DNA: TGCAGTGCTAGAGATTGGGAGGGTAAAGCTTTCTTT.

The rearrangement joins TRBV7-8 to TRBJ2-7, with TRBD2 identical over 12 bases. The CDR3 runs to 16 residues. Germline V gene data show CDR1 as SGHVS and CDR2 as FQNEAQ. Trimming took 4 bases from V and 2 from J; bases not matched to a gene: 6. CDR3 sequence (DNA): TGTGCCAGCAGCTCCCTTGGACTAGCGGGAACCTACGAGCAGTACTTC. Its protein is CASSSLGLAGTYEQYF.